This record looks at one T cell receptor beta chain sequence and its context. This clonotype has only a few counts. The antigen it recognizes is unknown. Within one base of it there is no much larger clone, and no base qualities were kept. These data are taken from a study of T-cell reconstitution after alpha-beta-depleted transplantation in children (dated by TCRdb to about 2016). About the study as a whole: The study quantitatively tracked T-cell immune reconstitution after TCRalphabeta/CD19-depleted allogeneic hematopoietic cell transplantation in children using TCR repertoire profiling.

Receptors were amplified or captured by PCR. These reads were obtained on an Illumina HiSeq 2500. TCR library preparation used molecular barcoding, with unique molecular identifiers applied to normalize quantification of the TCRbeta repertoire. Using fastp at Q25 and MiXCR, TCRdb reprocessed the public reads and kept productive beta chains. Each entry merges the rows of one CDR3 protein and shows their most common DNA and genes. Here the sample has approximately 590,000 distinct CDR3 sequences; about 10% occur a single time. Clones ranked in the top ten supply 4% of the sample. V is pruned by 4 bases and J by 6 bases, leaving 12 bases of the junction without a gene match. The CDR3, cysteine through phenylalanine, is 16 amino acids long. The retained sequence is limited to the CDR3, 48 bases, with the frame set at the first base. The germline V gene supplies CDR1 SGHRS and CDR2 YFSETQ.

The sequence is built from TRBV5-1 and TRBJ2-7, with 11 junctional bases fitting TRBD1. This clonotype originated in a human donor who donated a stem cell graft to a child with acute myeloid leukemia. Sequenced here: PBMCs from the stem cell graft donor, sampled from the stem cell graft. The CDR3 in this case is CASSLNTGQGATEQYF. The sequence in DNA is TGCGCCAGCAGCCTGAATACCGGACAGGGGGCAACCGAGCAGTACTTC. Full variable domain (CDR3 extended with the reference TRBV5-1 and TRBJ2-7 proteins): KAGVTQTPRYLIKTRGQQVTLSCSPISGHRSVSWYQQTPGQGLQFLFEYFSETQRNKGNFPGRFSGRQFSNSRSEMNVSTLELGDSALYLCASSLNTGQGATEQYFGPGTRLTVT.